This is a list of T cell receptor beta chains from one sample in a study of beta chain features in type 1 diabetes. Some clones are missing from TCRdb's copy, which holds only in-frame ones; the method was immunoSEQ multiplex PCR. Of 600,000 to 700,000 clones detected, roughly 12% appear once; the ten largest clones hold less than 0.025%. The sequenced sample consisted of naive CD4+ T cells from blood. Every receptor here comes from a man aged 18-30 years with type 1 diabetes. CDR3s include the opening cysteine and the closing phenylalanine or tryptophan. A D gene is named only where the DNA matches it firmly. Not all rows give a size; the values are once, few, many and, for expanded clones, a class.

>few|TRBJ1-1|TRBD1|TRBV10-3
CAIRPDRGGTEAFF
TGTGCCATCAGACCGGACAGGGGAGGTACTGAAGCTTTCTTT
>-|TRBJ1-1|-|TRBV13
CASSLAAPNTEAFF
TGTGCCAGCAGCTTGGCGGCCCCGAACACTGAAGCTTTCTTT
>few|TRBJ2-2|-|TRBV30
CAWSVLQRNTGELFF
TGTGCCTGGAGTGTCTTACAGAGAAACACCGGGGAGCTGTTTTTT
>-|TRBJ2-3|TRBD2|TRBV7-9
CASSLGLAGLSTDTQYF
TGTGCCAGCAGTCTCGGACTAGCGGGGTTATCCACAGATACGCAGTATTTT
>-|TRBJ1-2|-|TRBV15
CATSRVGPGGDKTF
TGTGCCACCAGCAGGGTAGGGCCGGGTGGCGACAAGACCTTC
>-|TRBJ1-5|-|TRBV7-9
CASSPTGNQPQHF
TGTGCCAGCAGCCCTACAGGGAATCAGCCCCAGCATTTT
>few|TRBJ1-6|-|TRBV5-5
CASSLQGSSYNSPLHF
TGTGCCAGCAGCTTGCAGGGAAGCTCCTATAATTCACCCCTCCACTTT
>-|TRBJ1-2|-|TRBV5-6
CASSLRQEYGYTF
TGTGCCAGCAGCTTGAGACAGGAATATGGCTACACCTTC
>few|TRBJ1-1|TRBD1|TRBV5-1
CASSATQGARTEAFF
TGCGCCAGCAGCGCAACGCAGGGGGCGAGGACTGAAGCTTTCTTT
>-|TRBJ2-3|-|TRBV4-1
CASSPSGTDTQYF
TGCGCCAGCAGCCCCTCCGGGACAGATACGCAGTATTTT
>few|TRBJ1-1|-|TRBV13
CASSREGPDTEAFF
TGTGCCAGCAGCCGCGAGGGCCCAGACACTGAAGCTTTCTTT
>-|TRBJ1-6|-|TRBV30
CAWRPPSNSPLHF
TGTGCCTGGAGACCCCCAAGCAATTCACCCCTCCACTTT
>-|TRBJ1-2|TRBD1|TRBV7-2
CASSGPRQGINYGYTF
TGTGCCAGCAGCGGACCCCGACAGGGAATTAACTATGGCTACACCTTC
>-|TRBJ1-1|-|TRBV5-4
CASSWRGASEAFF
TGTGCCAGCAGCTGGCGGGGAGCCAGCGAAGCTTTCTTT
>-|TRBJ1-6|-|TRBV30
CAWKTGSNSPLHF
TGTGCCTGGAAAACAGGGAGTAATTCACCCCTCCACTTT
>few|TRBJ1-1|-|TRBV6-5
CASSELLETEAFF
TGTGCCAGCAGTGAACTCCTGGAGACTGAAGCTTTCTTT